This T cell receptor (beta chain) was obtained from a study of blood T cells in healthy people across ages. For the second PCR, which ran for 7 to 11 cycles, a sample-barcoded 5' primer and a J-beta primer mix were used. TCRdb recomputed calls from the 5' RACE reads with MiXCR, one row per CDR3 protein. The data contain around 520,000 distinct CDR3 sequences, about 28% of them singletons. This clonotype was seen a handful of times. Antigen: not known. Overall study findings and caveats: As age increased, TCR beta diversity per million T cells fell in a roughly linear fashion.

V was shortened by 1 base and J by 2 bases, with 13 bases between the two germline ends. Germline CDR1 and CDR2: SGHAT and FQNNGV. The CDR3 consists of 16 residues. This sample was also put to use in a study of T cells of mothers and their children. That source reports: Study donors consisted of three healthy Caucasian mothers and their six children.

The clonotype was recovered from a boy between 2 and 10 years old in good health. Sequenced: blood. This chain links TRBV11-2 with TRBJ2-3, with D maybe TRBD2 (5 bases). CDR3 DNA sequence: TGTGCCAGCAGCTTAGGGTACCGGGGTATCACAGATACGCAGTATTTT. This codes for CASSLGYRGITDTQYF. Based on the CDR3 plus reference TRBV11-2 and TRBJ2-3, the full variable domain is EAGVAQSPRYKIIEKRQSVAFWCNPISGHATLYWYQQILGQGPKLLIQFQNNGVVDDSQLPKDRFSAERLKGVDSTLKIQPAKLEDSAVYLCASSLGYRGITDTQYFGPGTRLTVL.